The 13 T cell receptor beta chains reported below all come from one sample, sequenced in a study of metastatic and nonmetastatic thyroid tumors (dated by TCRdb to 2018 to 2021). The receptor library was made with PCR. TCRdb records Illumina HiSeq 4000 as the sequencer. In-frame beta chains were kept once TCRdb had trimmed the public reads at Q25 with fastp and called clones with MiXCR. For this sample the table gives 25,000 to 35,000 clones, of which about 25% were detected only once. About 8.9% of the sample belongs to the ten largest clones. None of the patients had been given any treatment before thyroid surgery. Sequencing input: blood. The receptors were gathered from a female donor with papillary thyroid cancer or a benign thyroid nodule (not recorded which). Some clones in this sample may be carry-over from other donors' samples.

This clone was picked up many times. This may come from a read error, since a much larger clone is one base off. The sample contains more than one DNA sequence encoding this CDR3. CDR3: CATTGPGIETQYF. The DNA of the CDR3 is TGCGCCACCACAGGGCCTGGAATCGAGACCCAGTACTTC. The gene calls are TRBV24-1 and TRBJ2-5, with a possible D match to TRBD1 (6 bases). The CDR3 extends over 13 amino acids. Germline V gene lookup returns CDR1 KGHDR and CDR2 SFDVKD.

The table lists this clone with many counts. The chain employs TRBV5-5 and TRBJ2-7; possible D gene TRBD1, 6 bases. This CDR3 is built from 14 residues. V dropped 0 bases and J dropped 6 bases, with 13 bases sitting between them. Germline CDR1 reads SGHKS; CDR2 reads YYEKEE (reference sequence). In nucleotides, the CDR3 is TGTGCCAGCAGCTTGGTTATTACAGGGTTCGAGCAGTACTTC. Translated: CASSLVITGFEQYF. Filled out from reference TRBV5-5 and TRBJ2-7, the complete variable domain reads DAGVTQSPTHLIKTRGQQVTLRCSPISGHKSVSWYQQVLGQGPQFIFQYYEKEERGRGNFPDRFSARQFPNYSSELNVNALLLGDSALYLCASSLVITGFEQYFGPGTRLTVT.

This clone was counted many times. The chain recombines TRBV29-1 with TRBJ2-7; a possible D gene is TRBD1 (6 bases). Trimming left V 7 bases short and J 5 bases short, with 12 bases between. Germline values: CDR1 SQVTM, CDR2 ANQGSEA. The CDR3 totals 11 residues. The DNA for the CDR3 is TGCAGCGCCGCCACAGGGAACGAGCAGTACTTC. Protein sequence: CSAATGNEQYF.

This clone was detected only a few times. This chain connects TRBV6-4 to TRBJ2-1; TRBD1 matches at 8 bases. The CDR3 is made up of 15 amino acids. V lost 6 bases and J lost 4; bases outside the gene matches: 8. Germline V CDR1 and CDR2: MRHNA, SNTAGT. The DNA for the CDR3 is TGTGCCAGCAGCGCCCAGGGGGCGGGATACAATGAGCAGTTCTTC. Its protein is CASSAQGAGYNEQFF.

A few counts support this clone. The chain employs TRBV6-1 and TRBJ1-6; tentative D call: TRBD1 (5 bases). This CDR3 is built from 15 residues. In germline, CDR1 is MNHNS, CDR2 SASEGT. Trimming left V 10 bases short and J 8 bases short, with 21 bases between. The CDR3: CANGQPGLYYSPLHF. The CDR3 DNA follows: TGTGCCAACGGTCAACCGGGACTGTATTATTCACCCCTCCACTTT.

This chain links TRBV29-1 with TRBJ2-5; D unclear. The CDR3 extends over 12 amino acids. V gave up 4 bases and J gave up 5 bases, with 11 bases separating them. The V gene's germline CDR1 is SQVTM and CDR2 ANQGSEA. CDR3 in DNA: TGCAGCGTTGGAGAGCTGGGGGAGACCCAGTACTTC. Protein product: CSVGELGETQYF.

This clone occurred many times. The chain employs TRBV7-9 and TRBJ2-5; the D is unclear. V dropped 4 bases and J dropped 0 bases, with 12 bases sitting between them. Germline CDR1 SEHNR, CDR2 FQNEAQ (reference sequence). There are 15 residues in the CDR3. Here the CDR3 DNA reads TGTGCCAGCAGCTCCCATTCCCCTTACCAAGAGACCCAGTACTTC. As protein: CASSSHSPYQETQYF.

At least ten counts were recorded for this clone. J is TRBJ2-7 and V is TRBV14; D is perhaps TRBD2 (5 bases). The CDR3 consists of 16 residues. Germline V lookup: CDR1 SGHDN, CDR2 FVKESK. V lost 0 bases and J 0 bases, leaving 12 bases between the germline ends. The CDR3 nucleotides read TGTGCCAGCAGCCAAGATGACGGGGTCCGCTCCTACGAGCAGTACTTC. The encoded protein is CASSQDDGVRSYEQYF.

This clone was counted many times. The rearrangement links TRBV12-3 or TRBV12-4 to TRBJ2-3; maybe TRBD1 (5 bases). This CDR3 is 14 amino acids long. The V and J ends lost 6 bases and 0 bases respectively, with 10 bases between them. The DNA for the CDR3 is TGTGCCAGCAGACGGAGACAGAGCACAGATACGCAGTATTTT. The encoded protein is CASRRRQSTDTQYF.

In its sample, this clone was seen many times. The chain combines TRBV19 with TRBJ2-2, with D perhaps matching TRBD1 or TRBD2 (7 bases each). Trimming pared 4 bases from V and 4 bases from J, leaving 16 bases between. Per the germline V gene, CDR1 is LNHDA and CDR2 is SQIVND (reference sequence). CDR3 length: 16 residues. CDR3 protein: CASSKGGGGVTGELFF. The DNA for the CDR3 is TGTGCCAGTAGTAAAGGGGGAGGGGGCGTCACCGGGGAGCTGTTTTTT.

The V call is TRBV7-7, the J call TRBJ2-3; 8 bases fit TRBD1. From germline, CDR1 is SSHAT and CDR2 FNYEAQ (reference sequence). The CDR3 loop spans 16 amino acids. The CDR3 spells CARSPNRGKSTDTQYF. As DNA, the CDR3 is TGTGCTAGGAGCCCCAACAGGGGGAAAAGCACAGATACGCAGTATTTT.

Here the CDR3 reads CASSLAAGQVTWNEQFF. Written as DNA, the CDR3 is TGTGCCAGCAGCTTAGCGGCGGGACAGGTCACCTGGAATGAGCAGTTCTTC. The chain has TRBV7-6 and TRBJ2-1; 8 bases line up with TRBD1. CDR3 size: 17 residues. J was trimmed by 7 bases and V by 0 bases; bases with no gene match: 11. The germline CDR1 and CDR2 sequences are SGHVS and FNYEAQ.

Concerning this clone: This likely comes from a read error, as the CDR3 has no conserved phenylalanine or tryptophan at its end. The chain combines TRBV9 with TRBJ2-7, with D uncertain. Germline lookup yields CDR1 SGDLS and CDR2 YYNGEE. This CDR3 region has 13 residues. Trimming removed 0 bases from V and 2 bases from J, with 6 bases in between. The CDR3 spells CASSVGPAYEQYC. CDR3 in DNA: TGTGCCAGCAGCGTAGGCCCTGCCTACGAGCAGTACTGC.